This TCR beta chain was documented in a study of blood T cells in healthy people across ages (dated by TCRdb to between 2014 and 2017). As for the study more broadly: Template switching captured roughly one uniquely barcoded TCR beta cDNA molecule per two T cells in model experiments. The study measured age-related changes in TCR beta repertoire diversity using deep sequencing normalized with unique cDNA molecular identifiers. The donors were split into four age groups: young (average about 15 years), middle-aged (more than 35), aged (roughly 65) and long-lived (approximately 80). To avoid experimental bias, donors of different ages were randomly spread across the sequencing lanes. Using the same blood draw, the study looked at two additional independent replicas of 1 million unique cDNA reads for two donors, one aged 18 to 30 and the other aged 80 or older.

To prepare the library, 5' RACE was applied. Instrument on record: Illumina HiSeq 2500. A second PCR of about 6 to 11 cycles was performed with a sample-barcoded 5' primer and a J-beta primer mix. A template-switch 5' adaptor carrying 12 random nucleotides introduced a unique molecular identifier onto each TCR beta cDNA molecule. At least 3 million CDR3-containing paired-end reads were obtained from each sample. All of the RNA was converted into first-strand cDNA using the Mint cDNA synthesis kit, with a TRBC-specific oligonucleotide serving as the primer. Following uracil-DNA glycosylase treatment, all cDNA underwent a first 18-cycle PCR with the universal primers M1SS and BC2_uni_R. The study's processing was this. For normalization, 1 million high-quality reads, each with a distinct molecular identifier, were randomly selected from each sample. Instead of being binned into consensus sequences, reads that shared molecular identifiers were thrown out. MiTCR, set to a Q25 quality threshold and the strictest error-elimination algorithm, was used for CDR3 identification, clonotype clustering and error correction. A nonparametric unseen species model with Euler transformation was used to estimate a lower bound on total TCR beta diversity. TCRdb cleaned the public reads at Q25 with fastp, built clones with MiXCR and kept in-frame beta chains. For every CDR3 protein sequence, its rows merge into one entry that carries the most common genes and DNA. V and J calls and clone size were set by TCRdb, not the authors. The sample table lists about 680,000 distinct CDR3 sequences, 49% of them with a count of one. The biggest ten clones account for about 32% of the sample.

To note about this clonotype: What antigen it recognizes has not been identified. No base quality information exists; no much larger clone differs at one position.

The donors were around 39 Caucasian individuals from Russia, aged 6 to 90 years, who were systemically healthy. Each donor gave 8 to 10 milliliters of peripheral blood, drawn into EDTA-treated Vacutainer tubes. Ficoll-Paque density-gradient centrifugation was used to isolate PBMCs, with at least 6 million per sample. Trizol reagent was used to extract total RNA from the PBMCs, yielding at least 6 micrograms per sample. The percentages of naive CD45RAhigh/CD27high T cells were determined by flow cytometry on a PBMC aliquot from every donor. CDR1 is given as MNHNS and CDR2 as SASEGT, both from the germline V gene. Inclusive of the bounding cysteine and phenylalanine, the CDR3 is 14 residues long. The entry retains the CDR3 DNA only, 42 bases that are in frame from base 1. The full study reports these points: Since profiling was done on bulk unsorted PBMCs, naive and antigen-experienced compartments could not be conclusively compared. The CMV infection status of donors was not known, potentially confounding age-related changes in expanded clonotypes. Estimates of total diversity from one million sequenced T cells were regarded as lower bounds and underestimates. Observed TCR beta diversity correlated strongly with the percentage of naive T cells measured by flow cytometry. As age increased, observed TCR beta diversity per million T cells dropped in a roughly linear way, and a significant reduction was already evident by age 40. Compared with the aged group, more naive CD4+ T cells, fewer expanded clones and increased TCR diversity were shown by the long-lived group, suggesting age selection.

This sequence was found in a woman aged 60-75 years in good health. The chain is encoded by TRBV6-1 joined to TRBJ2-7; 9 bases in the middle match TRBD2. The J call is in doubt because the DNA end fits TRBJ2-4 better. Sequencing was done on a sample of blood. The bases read TGTGCCAGCACCCCGGGGACTAGCAGAAACATTCAGTACTTC. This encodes CASTPGTSRNIQYF.